The T cell receptor (beta chain) described here comes from a study of T cells in Graves' hyperthyroidism and ophthalmopathy. This CDR3 is built from 15 residues. V trimming: 3 bases; J trimming: 0 bases; junction bases outside the gene matches: 1. CDR1 KGHSH and CDR2 LQKENI come from the germline V gene. Researchers defined stable Graves' hyperthyroidism as no ophthalmopathy progression within 18 months. Newly diagnosed hyperthyroidism patients aged 18 to 65 years had disease lasting under 2 months. PBMCs were sourced from roughly 9.3 ml fresh peripheral blood. TCR beta CDR3 region amplification was performed from RNA transcripts. First-round RT-PCR with HTBI primers amplified the TCR CDR3 region. Using its own MiXCR run on the multiplex PCR reads, TCRdb lists one record per CDR3 protein. This sample carries some 420,000 distinct CDR3 sequences, roughly 13% of them seen once, and the ten largest clones take roughly 4.8%.

About this clonotype: Antigen unknown. This could be a read error, since a much larger clone is one nucleotide away. The CDR3 carries no conserved terminal phenylalanine or tryptophan, so it likely arises from a read error.

General study results and limits: Most clonotypes expanded in the thyroid (above 0.001) were also present in blood.

The V gene is TRBV18, the J gene TRBJ2-3; 9 nucleotides align to TRBD2. The receptor comes from a woman aged 18-29 years with Graves' hyperthyroidism. Material: blood. The DNA of the CDR3 is TGTGCCAGCTCACCTCTAGCGGGAAGCACAGATACGCAGTATCTT. It encodes CASSPLAGSTDTQYL.